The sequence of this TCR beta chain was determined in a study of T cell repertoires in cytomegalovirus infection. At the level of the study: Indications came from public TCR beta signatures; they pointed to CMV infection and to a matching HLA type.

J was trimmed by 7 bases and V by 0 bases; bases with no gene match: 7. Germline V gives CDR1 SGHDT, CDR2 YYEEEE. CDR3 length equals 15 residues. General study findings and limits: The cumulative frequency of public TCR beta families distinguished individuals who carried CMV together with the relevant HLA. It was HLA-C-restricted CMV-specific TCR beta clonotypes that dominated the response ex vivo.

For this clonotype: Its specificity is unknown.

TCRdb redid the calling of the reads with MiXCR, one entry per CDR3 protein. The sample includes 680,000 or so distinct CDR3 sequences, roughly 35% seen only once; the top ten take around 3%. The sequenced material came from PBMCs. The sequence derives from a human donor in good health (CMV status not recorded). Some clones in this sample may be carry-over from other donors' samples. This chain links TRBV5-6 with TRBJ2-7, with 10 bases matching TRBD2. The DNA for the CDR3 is TGTGCCAGCAGCTTGGCCAAAGCGGGAGGGCGGGAGCAGTACTTC. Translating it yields CASSLAKAGGREQYF.